The clone carrying this TCR beta chain has just a few counts. This sample is part of a study of chronic HIV infection and antiretroviral therapy. Germline lookup yields CDR1 SGHDN and CDR2 FVKESK. J gave up 2 bases and V 5 bases, and 3 bases lay outside the gene matches. This CDR3 region has 14 residues. TCRdb re-called the 5' RACE reads with MiXCR, one entry per CDR3 protein. Here the sample spans 39,000 or so distinct CDR3 sequences, roughly 8% being singletons. The origin of this receptor is an adult who had HIV and had not received antiretroviral therapy, or was an uninfected healthy control (not recorded which). The chain carries TRBV14 and TRBJ1-2, with 9 bases fitting TRBD1. The sample taken for sequencing was peripheral blood. This chain's CDR3 is CASSIGTGNYGYTF. In DNA, the CDR3 is TGTGCCAGCAGCATTGGGACAGGGAACTATGGCTACACCTTC.